The 22 T cell receptor beta chains below were found in one sample sequenced in a study of cytomegalovirus exposure and HLA in healthy donors. Both 60 Vbeta primers and 13 Jbeta primers went into the PCR. Generated by immunoSEQ multiplex PCR, the TCRdb table keeps only in-frame clones and is missing some. The sample shows 95,000 to 150,000 clones, 8% to 11% of them seen only once. Sequencing was carried out using PBMCs. Receptors were obtained from a young woman in good health and CMV-seropositive.

The sample holds a few counts of this clone. The rearrangement joins TRBV6-4 to TRBJ2-3; tentative D call: TRBD2 (6 bases). Trimming removed 5 bases at V and 3 bases at J, with 9 bases between. The CDR3 spans 13 residues. Germline CDR1 and CDR2: MRHNA and SNTAGT. DNA of the CDR3: TGTGCCAGCAGTCTAGCGCCGACAGATACGCAGTATTTT. It specifies CASSLAPTDTQYF.

CDR3 nucleotides: TGTGCCACCAGCAGGGGAGGTGGCTCTGGAAACACCATATATTTT. Its translation is CATSRGGGSGNTIYF. The V call is TRBV15, the J call TRBJ1-3, with D unclear. The germline V and J ends were trimmed by 3 bases and 0 bases, with 9 bases remaining between them. This CDR3 region has 15 residues. CDR1 is LNHNV, CDR2 YYDKDF, per germline (reference sequence).

The table lists this clone with a few counts. The chain uses TRBV2 and TRBJ1-1; maybe TRBD1 (5 bases). The CDR3 extends over 14 amino acids. CDR1 SNHLY and CDR2 FYNNEI come from the germline V gene. The V and J ends lost 3 bases and 1 base respectively, with 9 bases between them. As DNA, the CDR3 is TGTGCCAGCAGTGATACCGGGGGGAACACTGAAGCTTTCTTT. It specifies CASSDTGGNTEAFF.

This chain connects TRBV5-1 to TRBJ2-7, with a possible D match to TRBD1 (7 bases). V lost 0 bases and J lost 7, with 14 bases in between. The CDR3 extends over 14 amino acids. Germline values: CDR1 SGHRS, CDR2 YFSETQ. CDR3 in DNA: TGCGCCAGCAGCTTGGGACTAGGGGGCATGGAGCAGTACTTC. This sequence encodes CASSLGLGGMEQYF.

V and J are TRBV30 and TRBJ2-1; TRBD2 agrees at 8 bases. V trimming: 2 bases; J trimming: 3 bases; junction bases outside the gene matches: 9. The germline gives CDR1 GTSNPN, CDR2 SVGIG (reference sequence). This CDR3 has 16 amino acids. CDR3 loop: CAWSTIAGLFYNEQFF. DNA of the CDR3: TGTGCCTGGAGTACGATAGCGGGGCTATTCTACAATGAGCAGTTCTTC.

The chain uses TRBV5-1 and TRBJ2-3; 8 positions match TRBD1. This CDR3 is built from 16 residues. Looked up from germline, CDR1 is SGHRS and CDR2 is YFSETQ. Trimming took 0 bases from V and 6 from J; bases not matched to a gene: 9. CDR3 protein: CASSLAGPRTGDTQYF. The CDR3 coding sequence is TGCGCCAGCAGCTTGGCCGGTCCGAGGACAGGGGATACGCAGTATTTT.

This chain connects TRBV15 to TRBJ1-2; D may be TRBD1 (5 bases). The CDR3 is 11 residues long. The germline V gene has CDR1 LNHNV and CDR2 YYDKDF (reference sequence). The ends were cut back, 6 bases at V and 8 bases at J, with 10 bases in the middle. The CDR3 DNA reads TGTGCCACCAGGAAAGGGGTCGGCTACACCTTC. Translation: CATRKGVGYTF.

V is TRBV19 and J is TRBJ2-3; D remains unclear. V lost 4 bases, J lost 4 bases, and 12 bases lay in between. The CDR3 loop spans 14 amino acids. CDR1 and CDR2 (germline): LNHDA, SQIVND (reference sequence). CDR3 DNA: TGTGCCAGTAGTAGTCCCACAGAAGCAGATACGCAGTATTTT. Translating it yields CASSSPTEADTQYF.

The chain uses TRBV10-3 and TRBJ1-1; TRBD1 aligns across 12 bases. Germline V gene sequence: CDR1 ENHRY, CDR2 SYGVKD. The CDR3 is 15 amino acids. After removal of 10 bases from V and 5 bases from J, the junction contained 11 bases not matched to a gene. The CDR3 region is CASRGTGGSGTEAFF. The CDR3 DNA reads as TGTGCCAGCAGAGGGACAGGGGGCAGTGGGACTGAAGCTTTCTTT.

This chain links TRBV30 with TRBJ2-7; maybe TRBD2 (5 bases). With 2 bases removed from V and 5 bases from J, the gap between germline ends came to 10 bases. This CDR3 region has 12 residues. Germline CDR1 GTSNPN, CDR2 SVGIG (reference sequence). The CDR3 DNA sequence: TGTGCCTGGAGTCAGAGCGGAAACGAGCAGTACTTC. It yields the protein CAWSQSGNEQYF.

This chain connects TRBV9 to TRBJ2-1; possible D gene TRBD2, 5 bases. This CDR3 has 13 amino acids. V was pared by 0 bases and J by 12 bases, with 13 bases between. Per the germline V gene, CDR1 is SGDLS and CDR2 is YYNGEE. DNA for the CDR3: TGTGCCAGCAGCGTAGTGAGCGGAGAAAGGCAGTTCTTC. This encodes CASSVVSGERQFF.

This clone was seen a few times. Other DNA sequences in the sample encode the same CDR3. CDR3 coding DNA: TGTGCCAGCAGCGTAGGCGGGGCGAACACCGGGGAGCTGTTTTTT. This codes for CASSVGGANTGELFF. V gene TRBV9 combines with J gene TRBJ2-2; a weak D match, TRBD2 (6 bases). This CDR3 comprises 15 residues. Trimming took 0 bases from V and 0 from J, leaving 6 bases between them. Looked up from germline, CDR1 is SGDLS and CDR2 is YYNGEE.

This clone was seen a handful of times. J is TRBJ1-5 and V is TRBV6-1; TRBD1 is a possible D gene (6 bases). Trimming cost V 3 bases and J 4 bases, with 13 bases left between them. CDR1 and CDR2 from the germline V gene are MNHNS and SASEGT. The CDR3 is 15 residues long. CDR3 sequence reads: CASSEQQGSNQPQHF. DNA of the CDR3: TGTGCCAGCAGTGAGCAACAGGGATCAAATCAGCCCCAGCATTTT.

The rearrangement uses TRBV28 and TRBJ2-2, with 7 bases lining up with TRBD1. Germline values: CDR1 MDHEN, CDR2 SYDVKM. Unmatched junction bases numbered 3, after V lost 6 bases and J lost 2 bases. The CDR3 is made up of 14 amino acids. The CDR3 DNA is TGTGCCAGCAGAAGACAGGGAAACACCGGGGAGCTGTTTTTT. Amino acids: CASRRQGNTGELFF.

The CDR3, as DNA: TGTGCCAGCAGCTTGTACCGCGCGGAAGAGACCCAGTACTTC. It codes for CASSLYRAEETQYF. The rearrangement joins TRBV5-4 to TRBJ2-5; D is unclear. This CDR3 contains 14 residues. Per germline, CDR1 SGHNT and CDR2 YYREEE (reference sequence). Trimming cost V 1 base and J 3 bases, with 10 bases left between them.

This clone was seen a handful of times. The chain links TRBV4-2 to TRBJ2-1; 8 bases align to TRBD2. Germline CDR1 LGHNA, CDR2 YNFKEQ. This CDR3 has 15 residues. V lost 0 bases, J lost 8 bases, and 6 bases stayed unmatched. The CDR3 reads CASSQDHGRDDEQFF. CDR3 nucleotides: TGTGCCAGCAGCCAAGATCACGGGAGGGACGATGAGCAGTTCTTC.

This clone was observed a few times. This chain connects TRBV4-2 to TRBJ1-1; 7 bases are a match to TRBD1. Germline V lookup: CDR1 LGHNA, CDR2 YNFKEQ. CDR3 length: 16 amino acids. V shed 2 bases and J 5 bases; nucleotides not matched to a gene: 11. The CDR3 sequence: CASSQKGAGGATEAFF. DNA for the CDR3: TGTGCCAGCAGCCAAAAGGGGGCAGGTGGGGCTACTGAAGCTTTCTTT.

V usage is TRBV6-5 and J usage is TRBJ2-1; TRBD2 might be the D (5 bases). This CDR3 is built from 14 residues. The V end lost 6 bases, the J end lost 9 bases, and 18 bases lay between the germline ends. Germline V gene data show CDR1 as MNHEY and CDR2 as SVGAGI. The CDR3 here is CASSPGLGTGEQFF. Written as DNA, the CDR3 is TGTGCCAGCAGCCCCGGACTGGGAACTGGTGAGCAGTTCTTC.

The chain combines TRBV7-3 with TRBJ2-7; D is unclear. CDR1 and CDR2 from the germline V gene are SGHTA and FQGTGA. The germline V and J ends were trimmed by 2 bases and 4 bases, with 6 bases remaining between them. There are 12 residues in the CDR3. This CDR3 is CASSLGRYEQYF. The CDR3 DNA sequence: TGTGCCAGCAGCTTAGGCAGGTACGAGCAGTACTTC.

This clone was recorded a few times. This sequence joins TRBV28 and TRBJ2-7, with 10 positions matching TRBD2. The CDR3 has 15 residues. Trimming took 6 bases from V and 0 from J; bases not matched to a gene: 5. Per germline, CDR1 MDHEN and CDR2 SYDVKM. The CDR3 loop is CASRTGLANSYEQYF. The CDR3 bases are TGTGCCAGCAGGACGGGACTAGCGAACTCCTACGAGCAGTACTTC.

This chain links TRBV10-3 with TRBJ1-2; D remains ambiguous. Per germline, CDR1 ENHRY and CDR2 SYGVKD. The CDR3 consists of 14 residues. The V and J ends lost 10 bases and 0 bases respectively, with 15 bases between them. CDR3 sequence: CATSDTKANYGYTF. For the CDR3, the DNA is TGTGCCACCTCTGACACGAAAGCTAACTATGGCTACACCTTC.

V is TRBV18 and J is TRBJ2-3, with 9 bases lining up with TRBD2. Germline CDR1 is KGHSH and CDR2 is LQKENI. The trim removed 4 bases at V and 5 bases at J, leaving 13 bases unmatched. There are 17 residues in the CDR3. The CDR3 DNA is TGTGCCAGCTCACGACCCCCGGGGGCGGGAGGGATAGATACGCAGTATTTT. Translated: CASSRPPGAGGIDTQYF.